Listed below are T cell receptor beta chains from one sample, sequenced in a study of CD8+ T cells in alopecia areata. Measured with immunoSEQ multiplex PCR; TCRdb has only the in-frame clones, and not every one. The sample carries about 130,000 clones, around 50% recorded once. This specimen was CD4+ T cells sorted from blood, taken at week 0. Source of these receptors: a human donor with alopecia areata. The CDR3 runs from the conserved cysteine through the conserved F or W. Each record gives: clone size, J gene, D gene, V gene, CDR3 protein, CDR3 DNA. D genes are given only for firm matches. Rows may omit the clone size; those that give it use once, few, many or a size class.

. TRBJ1-4 . TRBV15 CATSRVRSTGSEKLFF TGTGCCACCAGCAGAGTTAGGTCGACTGGGAGTGAAAAACTGTTTTTT
few TRBJ2-7 . TRBV5-6 CASSQALVGQGHEQYF TGTGCCAGCAGCCAAGCTTTAGTAGGTCAGGGACACGAGCAGTACTTC
. TRBJ2-2 . TRBV30 CAWTMTTNTGELFF TGTGCCTGGACAATGACTACGAACACCGGGGAGCTGTTTTTT
. TRBJ2-3 . TRBV5-1 CASSLGTSTDTQYF TGCGCCAGCAGCTTGGGGACCAGCACAGATACGCAGTATTTT
. TRBJ1-1 . TRBV10-3 CAISESENTEAFF TGTGCCATCAGTGAGTCGGAAAACACTGAAGCTTTCTTT
. TRBJ2-3 . TRBV5-6 CASSSQGPDTQYF TGTGCCAGCAGCTCCCAGGGGCCAGATACGCAGTATTTT
once TRBJ2-3 TRBD2 TRBV2 CASSGLAGTDTQYF TGTGCCAGCAGTGGACTAGCGGGCACAGATACGCAGTATTTT
. TRBJ1-5 . TRBV7-2 CASSLSWGVAQHF TGTGCCAGCAGCTTAAGCTGGGGAGTGGCCCAGCATTTT
. TRBJ2-7 . TRBV6-6 CASGGADRYEQYF TGTGCCAGTGGGGGGGCGGACCGATACGAGCAGTACTTC
. TRBJ2-7 . TRBV7-2 CASSLGVDSYEQYF TGTGCCAGCAGCTTAGGGGTGGACTCCTACGAGCAGTACTTC
. TRBJ2-7 . TRBV6-1 CASSEGGGTYEQYF TGTGCCAGCAGTGAAGGAGGGGGGACCTACGAGCAGTACTTC
. TRBJ1-2 TRBD1 TRBV7-9 CASSRDSYGYTF TGTGCCAGCAGCCGGGACAGCTATGGCTACACCTTC
. TRBJ2-7 TRBD1 TRBV5-1 CASSMGTGPSYEQYF TGCGCCAGCAGCATGGGGACAGGGCCCTCCTACGAGCAGTACTTC
few TRBJ2-6 . TRBV4-3 CASSQDLGSSGANVLTF TGCGCCAGCAGCCAAGATCTCGGCAGCTCTGGGGCCAACGTCCTGACTTTC
. TRBJ2-7 . TRBV10-3 CAISESIYEQYF TGTGCCATCAGTGAGTCAATTTACGAGCAGTACTTC
. TRBJ2-3 . TRBV7-3 CASSPQERDTQYF TGTGCCAGCAGCCCCCAGGAGAGGGATACGCAGTATTTT
. TRBJ2-5 TRBD2 TRBV4-1 CASSQEGTSGRGRGTQYF TGCGCCAGCAGCCAAGAAGGGACTAGCGGGAGAGGAAGGGGGACCCAGTACTTC
. TRBJ2-6 . TRBV5-1 CASSLEGPGANVLTF TGCGCCAGCAGCTTGGAGGGGCCTGGGGCCAACGTCCTGACTTTC
. TRBJ1-1 . TRBV30 CAWSVPTEAFF TGTGCCTGGAGTGTACCCACTGAAGCTTTCTTT
. TRBJ2-7 . TRBV6-6 CASSPDSYLGEQYF TGTGCCAGCAGTCCCGACAGCTACTTGGGCGAGCAGTACTTC
. TRBJ1-3 . TRBV7-9 CASSFMETPDTIYF TGTGCCAGCAGCTTTATGGAGACCCCGGACACCATATATTTT
. TRBJ2-3 TRBD1 TRBV6-6 CASSYSQGAVDTQYF TGTGCCAGCAGTTACTCGCAGGGGGCAGTAGATACGCAGTATTTT
once TRBJ1-3 . TRBV6-5 CASSYGRNSGNTIYF TGTGCCAGCAGTTACGGACGGAACTCTGGAAACACCATATATTTT
few TRBJ1-1 . TRBV18 CASSPNVNTEAFF TGTGCCAGCTCACCGAACGTGAACACTGAAGCTTTCTTT
. TRBJ2-3 . TRBV4-2 CASSQDFGVDTQYF TGTGCCAGCAGCCAAGACTTTGGGGTGGATACGCAGTATTTT
. TRBJ1-1 . TRBV6-5 CASTPAGNTEAFF TGTGCCAGCACCCCAGCAGGGAACACTGAAGCTTTCTTT
. TRBJ1-1 . TRBV6-5 CASRKGRVNTEAFF TGTGCCAGCAGAAAGGGTAGGGTGAACACTGAAGCTTTCTTT
. TRBJ2-4 TRBD1 TRBV5-4 CASSLAGGNIQYF TGTGCCAGCAGCTTGGCAGGGGGAAACATTCAGTACTTC
once TRBJ2-1 TRBD2 TRBV30 CAWSPPLTSGRADEQFF TGTGCCTGGTCCCCCCCCCTGACTAGCGGGAGGGCGGATGAGCAGTTCTTC
few TRBJ2-1 . TRBV7-3 CASSLRTVSDEQFF TGTGCCAGCAGCCTCAGGACGGTATCAGATGAGCAGTTCTTC
few TRBJ1-5 . TRBV18 CASSLGGDARNQPQHF TGTGCCAGCTCACTGGGCGGGGACGCTCGCAATCAGCCCCAGCATTTT
. TRBJ1-2 . TRBV5-5 CASSRTELLGYTF TGTGCCAGCAGCCGGACAGAGCTGCTTGGCTACACCTTC
many TRBJ2-7 . TRBV2 CASLIAASSYEQYF TGTGCCAGCTTAATTGCGGCAAGCTCCTACGAGCAGTACTTC
few TRBJ2-7 . TRBV29-1 CSATQGFSYEQYF TGCAGCGCGACACAGGGCTTCTCCTACGAGCAGTACTTC
. TRBJ2-5 . TRBV7-2 CASSLDRQETQYF TGTGCCAGCAGCTTAGACAGACAAGAGACCCAGTACTTC
. TRBJ1-1 . TRBV2 CASRVLRDNTEAFF TGTGCCAGCAGGGTCCTCCGTGACAACACTGAAGCTTTCTTT
few TRBJ1-2 TRBD1 TRBV5-1 CASSPDRNYGYTF TGCGCCAGCAGTCCGGACAGGAACTATGGCTACACCTTC